The 14 T cell receptor beta chains below all came from one sample that was sequenced in a study of cytomegalovirus exposure and HLA in healthy donors. The study ran its PCR with 60 Vbeta and 13 Jbeta primers. Method: immunoSEQ multiplex PCR; TCRdb's copy keeps in-frame clones and lacks some. The table has more than 80,000 clones, 70% to 80% seen once; the top ten hold approximately 3.7%. The sequenced material came from PBMCs. The receptors here all came from a man between 60 and 70 years old in good health and CMV-seronegative.

The chain uses TRBV4-3 and TRBJ2-3, with no clear D. CDR1 and CDR2 from the germline V gene are LGHNA and YSLEER. CDR3 size: 16 residues. Trimming took off 0 bases at V and 2 bases at J, with 12 bases between the two ends. CDR3 sequence: CASSQDIGSHTDTQYF. DNA for the CDR3: TGCGCCAGCAGCCAAGATATCGGTTCTCACACAGATACGCAGTATTTT.

The J gene is TRBJ1-5, the V gene TRBV15, with D hard to call. Germline lookup yields CDR1 LNHNV and CDR2 YYDKDF (reference sequence). The V and J ends lost 2 bases and 1 base respectively, with 12 bases between them. CDR3 length: 16 residues. CDR3 DNA: TGTGCCACCAGCAGATTACCGGGAAAGAGCAATCAGCCCCAGCATTTT. Its protein product is CATSRLPGKSNQPQHF.

This clone was seen a handful of times. The chain combines TRBV7-8 with TRBJ2-3; D ambiguous. Germline loops: CDR1 SGHVS, CDR2 FQNEAQ. CDR3 length: 12 amino acids. The V gene lost 5 bases and the J gene lost 0 bases, with 3 bases spanning the gap. CDR3 protein: CASSRSTDTQYF. For the CDR3, the DNA is TGTGCCAGCAGCCGTAGCACAGATACGCAGTATTTT.

This chain uses TRBV7-9 with TRBJ2-3; tentative D call: TRBD1 (6 bases). The V gene lost 5 bases and the J gene lost 2 bases, with 14 bases spanning the gap. CDR1 and CDR2 from the germline V gene are SEHNR and FQNEAQ (reference sequence). The CDR3 runs 15 residues. The chain's CDR3 is CASSQGMRDTDTQYF. The CDR3 DNA reads as TGTGCCAGCAGCCAGGGGATGAGGGACACAGATACGCAGTATTTT.

This clone was counted between two and nine times. The chain's CDR3 is CASSSQYNEQFF. In DNA form, the CDR3 reads TGTGCCAGCAGCTCCCAATACAATGAGCAGTTCTTC. This chain uses TRBV7-2 with TRBJ2-1, with D unresolved. This CDR3 comprises 12 residues. V was trimmed by 4 bases and J by 4 bases, leaving 5 bases between them. Germline CDR1 is SGHTA and CDR2 is FQGNSA.

The table lists this clone with a few counts. The chain carries TRBV9 and TRBJ2-5, with 9 bases matching TRBD1. Germline-derived CDR1 and CDR2 are SGDLS and YYNGEE. The V segment lost 4 bases and the J segment 4 bases; nucleotides outside the gene matches: 8. CDR3 size: 15 residues. CDR3 amino acids: CASSPQGQGRETQYF. CDR3 sequence (DNA): TGTGCCAGCAGCCCACAGGGACAGGGAAGAGAGACCCAGTACTTC.

This chain connects TRBV18 to TRBJ2-7, with TRBD1 matching over 10 bases. Looked up from germline, CDR1 is KGHSH and CDR2 is LQKENI. The J segment lost 3 bases and the V segment lost 5 bases, leaving 4 bases of the junction unmatched. This CDR3 spans 14 amino acids. CDR3 region: CASSGTGVGYEQYF. The CDR3, as DNA: TGTGCCAGCTCAGGGACAGGGGTGGGCTACGAGCAGTACTTC. The complete variable domain, with remaining parts taken from reference TRBV18 and TRBJ2-7, reads NAGVMQNPRHLVRRRGQEARLRCSPMKGHSHVYWYRQLPEEGLKFMVYLQKENIIDESGMPKERFSAEFPKEGPSILRIQQVVRGDSAAYFCASSGTGVGYEQYFGPGTRLTVT.

V and J are TRBV28 and TRBJ1-6; D is undetermined. Trimming took off 7 bases at V and 8 bases at J, with 15 bases between the two ends. The CDR3 runs 14 residues. The germline gives CDR1 MDHEN, CDR2 SYDVKM. The CDR3 DNA reads TGTGCCAGCAAGATAGTCAACCCCGATTCACCCCTCCACTTT. It codes for CASKIVNPDSPLHF.

This chain links TRBV28 with TRBJ2-1; TRBD2 is a possible D gene (5 bases). The CDR3 contains 14 residues. The germline CDR1 and CDR2 sequences are MDHEN and SYDVKM. V was cut by 8 bases and J by 6 bases, with 17 bases left in between. CDR3 protein: CASAPRVEGNEQFF. The CDR3 nucleotides are TGTGCCAGCGCCCCCCGGGTCGAGGGCAATGAGCAGTTCTTC.

This clone occurred once. The rearrangement joins TRBV25-1 to TRBJ1-1, with TRBD1 identical over 12 bases. Per germline, CDR1 MGHDK and CDR2 SYGVNS. The length of the CDR3 is 18 residues. The V segment lost 2 bases and the J segment 0 bases; nucleotides outside the gene matches: 7. CDR3 DNA sequence: TGTGCCAGCAGTGAAGAAGGGACAGGGGGCTTCATGAACACTGAAGCTTTCTTT. This encodes CASSEEGTGGFMNTEAFF.

The chain employs TRBV11-2 and TRBJ2-1, with D tentatively TRBD2 (6 bases). V was clipped by 4 bases and J by 8 bases, with 24 bases between them. The CDR3 contains 17 residues. Germline CDR1 reads SGHAT; CDR2 reads FQNNGV. The CDR3 nucleotides read TGTGCCAGCAGCTCACCCTCACTAGCCCAGAGGGTCGATGAGCAGTTCTTC. It is translated as CASSSPSLAQRVDEQFF.

This chain uses TRBV13 with TRBJ2-1, with 8 bases lining up with TRBD2. From germline, CDR1 is PRHDT and CDR2 FYEKMQ (reference sequence). The CDR3 has 16 residues. V dropped 3 bases and J dropped 1; count of bases not matched to a gene: 5. The CDR3 loop reads CASSFSGTRSYNEQFF. The CDR3 DNA follows: TGTGCCAGCAGCTTTAGCGGGACTAGATCCTACAATGAGCAGTTCTTC.

This clone has a single count. CDR3 sequence (DNA): TGTGCCAGCAGCTTAAAACTTAAACTAGCGGGGGACACAGATACGCAGTATTTT. Its translation is CASSLKLKLAGDTDTQYF. The chain uses TRBV7-8 and TRBJ2-3; 11 nucleotides align to TRBD2. Germline CDR1 reads SGHVS; CDR2 reads FQNEAQ. The CDR3 extends over 18 amino acids. J gave up 2 bases and V 2 bases, and 9 bases lay outside the gene matches.

The rearrangement links TRBV4-3 to TRBJ2-5, with TRBD2 identical over 11 bases. CDR1 is LGHNA and CDR2 is YSLEER in the germline V gene. The junction had 11 bases not matched to a gene; V was cut back by 5 bases and J by 3 bases. This CDR3 spans 17 amino acids. This chain's CDR3 is CASSYRGGSGGEETQYF. In DNA, the CDR3 is TGCGCCAGCAGCTACCGTGGGGGTAGCGGGGGGGAAGAGACCCAGTACTTC.